A selection of T cell receptor beta chains follows, all from one sample in a study of blood T cell repertoires in COVID-19. Generated by immunoSEQ multiplex PCR, the TCRdb table keeps only in-frame clones and is missing some. This table holds approximately 90,000 clones, around four fifths found once. Source material: peripheral blood. The receptors shown here come from a woman older than 75 with active or convalescent COVID-19. CDR3s include the opening cysteine and the closing phenylalanine or tryptophan. Each record gives: V gene, J gene, CDR3 protein.

V gene: TRBV5-1
J gene: TRBJ2-2
CDR3 protein: CASCSGTSPGELFF

V gene: TRBV28
J gene: TRBJ1-2
CDR3 protein: CASSLGAQPWTGYTF

V gene: TRBV6-6
J gene: TRBJ2-1
CDR3 protein: CASSYRSGNYNEQFF

V gene: TRBV5-6
J gene: TRBJ2-2
CDR3 protein: CASSLVGGDPGELFF

V gene: TRBV3-1/TRBV3-2
J gene: TRBJ1-2
CDR3 protein: CASSRGQGEYGYTF

V gene: TRBV6-5
J gene: TRBJ1-5
CDR3 protein: CASSSETGETNQPQHF

V gene: TRBV15
J gene: TRBJ2-3
CDR3 protein: CATSAQQGLPTDTQYF

V gene: TRBV18
J gene: TRBJ2-1
CDR3 protein: CASSPPGHLDTNEQFF

V gene: TRBV11-3
J gene: TRBJ1-1
CDR3 protein: CASSTRTGMNTEAFF

V gene: TRBV29-1
J gene: TRBJ2-1
CDR3 protein: CSAWTGGYNEQFF

V gene: TRBV11-2
J gene: TRBJ2-4
CDR3 protein: CASSLVGGSLAKNIQYF

V gene: TRBV5-1
J gene: TRBJ2-7
CDR3 protein: CASRAGTGTNEQYF

V gene: TRBV7-9
J gene: TRBJ1-6
CDR3 protein: CASSLNRDSRTLHF

V gene: TRBV7-9
J gene: TRBJ2-5
CDR3 protein: CASSTGTGKETQYF

V gene: TRBV9
J gene: TRBJ2-2
CDR3 protein: CASSVGASNTGELFF

V gene: TRBV28
J gene: TRBJ2-7
CDR3 protein: CASSPAGLAGSSYEQYF

V gene: TRBV28
J gene: TRBJ1-2
CDR3 protein: CASSRTGGRSYGYTF

V gene: TRBV19
J gene: TRBJ2-7
CDR3 protein: CASSKAPTGGTYEQYF

V gene: TRBV3-1/TRBV3-2
J gene: TRBJ2-1
CDR3 protein: CASSQGSSGSGNEQFF

V gene: TRBV3-1/TRBV3-2
J gene: TRBJ2-1
CDR3 protein: CASSRGLAAVYNEQFF

V gene: TRBV5-1
J gene: TRBJ1-2
CDR3 protein: CASSLGTGVLGYTF

V gene: TRBV19
J gene: TRBJ1-1
CDR3 protein: CASVQGYTEAFF

V gene: TRBV28
J gene: TRBJ2-1
CDR3 protein: CASSLGGGSYNEQFF

V gene: TRBV10-3
J gene: TRBJ2-3
CDR3 protein: CATLRATADTQYF

V gene: TRBV5-1
J gene: TRBJ1-1
CDR3 protein: CASSLGTVNTEAFF

V gene: TRBV27
J gene: TRBJ2-1
CDR3 protein: CASSRDNEQFF

V gene: TRBV5-6
J gene: TRBJ2-7
CDR3 protein: CASSLFSTGAYEQYF

V gene: TRBV30
J gene: TRBJ2-3
CDR3 protein: CAWSVLDRGPGDTQYF

V gene: TRBV3-1/TRBV3-2
J gene: TRBJ2-3
CDR3 protein: CASSPLGGVPTDTQYF

V gene: TRBV7-8
J gene: TRBJ2-2
CDR3 protein: CASSDLGRRGTGELFF

V gene: TRBV7-2
J gene: TRBJ2-7
CDR3 protein: CASSSVTGPYEQYF

V gene: TRBV2
J gene: TRBJ2-3
CDR3 protein: CASSPAVKSTDTQYF

V gene: TRBV30
J gene: TRBJ2-6
CDR3 protein: CAWSGQGARLGANVLTF

V gene: TRBV7-7
J gene: TRBJ2-5
CDR3 protein: CASSPWGGETQYF

V gene: TRBV5-1
J gene: TRBJ1-2
CDR3 protein: CASSSFLTRGADYGYTF

V gene: TRBV29-1
J gene: TRBJ2-5
CDR3 protein: CSVDINQETQYF

V gene: TRBV6-6
J gene: TRBJ2-1
CDR3 protein: CASRLAGGTYNEQFF

V gene: TRBV27
J gene: TRBJ2-7
CDR3 protein: CASSVRGRASEQYF

V gene: TRBV5-1
J gene: TRBJ2-1
CDR3 protein: CASSLEFTGQGFSNEQFF

V gene: TRBV7-2
J gene: TRBJ2-1
CDR3 protein: CASSAVTRNDEQFF

V gene: TRBV30
J gene: TRBJ2-1
CDR3 protein: CAWSLGANNEQFF

V gene: TRBV3-1/TRBV3-2
J gene: TRBJ2-1
CDR3 protein: CASSQGIAVHNEQFF

V gene: TRBV19
J gene: TRBJ2-7
CDR3 protein: CASSPQDSNTPPLYEQYF

V gene: TRBV7-9
J gene: TRBJ2-4
CDR3 protein: CASTAGGSAKNIQYF

V gene: TRBV4-2
J gene: TRBJ2-3
CDR3 protein: CASSQDWSSGNTDTQYF

V gene: TRBV2
J gene: TRBJ2-2
CDR3 protein: CASSGRTFEGELFF

V gene: TRBV19
J gene: TRBJ2-4
CDR3 protein: CASSGSAGGRGVNIQYF

V gene: TRBV24-1
J gene: TRBJ2-3
CDR3 protein: CATRTGGRGTDTQYF